This TCR beta chain was sequenced for a study of T-cell reconstitution after alpha-beta-depleted transplantation in children. Study findings and constraints: There were some patients whose high TCRbeta diversity at day 60 came from surviving recipient T cells and thymic progenitors. Expanded clones from the graft, numbering several hundred, reportedly supplied alpha-beta T cells about two months after transplant.

The TCRbeta library was prepared with unique molecular identifiers. TCRdb recomputed calls from the PCR reads with MiXCR, one row per CDR3 protein. This table has under 250,000 distinct CDR3 sequences, around a sixth appearing once. Trimming pared 0 bases from V and 6 bases from J, leaving 16 bases between. Germline assignment: CDR1 SGHRS and CDR2 YFSETQ. There are 15 residues in the CDR3. Concerning this clonotype: The antigen is undetermined.

The origin of this receptor is a male patient between 2 and 10 years old who had a stem cell transplant for acute lymphoblastic leukemia, so the T cells may come from the graft donor. Sequenced here: PBMCs, mostly from graft donor cells, sampled 360 days after TCRalphabeta/CD19-depleted stem cell transplant. The genes are TRBV5-1 and TRBJ2-7; D tentatively reads TRBD1 or TRBD2 (5 bases each). CDR3 loop: CASSLASQVGVEQYF. Written as DNA, the CDR3 is TGCGCCAGCAGCTTGGCCAGTCAGGTGGGGGTCGAGCAGTACTTC.